A selection of T cell receptor beta chains follows, all from one sample in a study of cytomegalovirus exposure and HLA in healthy donors. Method: immunoSEQ multiplex PCR; TCRdb's copy keeps in-frame clones and lacks some. The table shows approximately 190,000 clones, with approximately 78% occurring only once. The material sequenced was PBMCs. Receptor source: a woman aged 50 to 65 in good health and CMV-seropositive. CDR3s leave out the opening cysteine and the closing phenylalanine or tryptophan. The D gene is left open where the match is weak.

CDR3 protein: ASNHGGTGGTEAF
J gene: TRBJ1-1
D gene: TRBD1
V gene: TRBV19

CDR3 protein: ASSPPAVKNIQY
J gene: TRBJ2-4
D gene: NA
V gene: TRBV5-6

CDR3 protein: ASSLGMDGKGTEAF
J gene: TRBJ1-1
D gene: NA
V gene: TRBV11-2

CDR3 protein: ASSPDRADTGELF
J gene: TRBJ2-2
D gene: TRBD1
V gene: TRBV6-5

CDR3 protein: ASSLHGTGTSGYTGELF
J gene: TRBJ2-2
D gene: TRBD2
V gene: TRBV7-8

CDR3 protein: ASRELGNEQF
J gene: TRBJ2-1
D gene: NA
V gene: TRBV2

CDR3 protein: ASSRQDTDTQY
J gene: TRBJ2-3
D gene: NA
V gene: TRBV11-3

CDR3 protein: ASSTTPGLANTGELF
J gene: TRBJ2-2
D gene: NA
V gene: TRBV19

CDR3 protein: ASSLDRGPNYGYT
J gene: TRBJ1-2
D gene: TRBD1
V gene: TRBV6-6

CDR3 protein: ASSLSAGVYNEQF
J gene: TRBJ2-1
D gene: TRBD2
V gene: TRBV11-2

CDR3 protein: ASNLDRVDTEAF
J gene: TRBJ1-1
D gene: TRBD1
V gene: TRBV6-5

CDR3 protein: ASSGTLATIYEQY
J gene: TRBJ2-7
D gene: NA
V gene: TRBV7-8

CDR3 protein: ASSQTGNPYEQY
J gene: TRBJ2-7
D gene: NA
V gene: TRBV19

CDR3 protein: ASSSPDTQY
J gene: TRBJ2-3
D gene: NA
V gene: TRBV28

CDR3 protein: ASSPRAGTTSYEQY
J gene: TRBJ2-7
D gene: TRBD2
V gene: TRBV18

CDR3 protein: ASSTQGDQPQH
J gene: TRBJ1-5
D gene: NA
V gene: TRBV19

CDR3 protein: ASSLGTSGSHGELF
J gene: TRBJ2-2
D gene: TRBD2
V gene: TRBV7-9

CDR3 protein: ASSRGQGANYGYT
J gene: TRBJ1-2
D gene: TRBD1
V gene: TRBV28

CDR3 protein: ASSLPGQGAYEQY
J gene: TRBJ2-7
D gene: TRBD1
V gene: TRBV19

CDR3 protein: ASSSRTGDTGELF
J gene: TRBJ2-2
D gene: TRBD1
V gene: TRBV5-1

CDR3 protein: ASSIRGLGEKLF
J gene: TRBJ1-4
D gene: TRBD1
V gene: TRBV7-9

CDR3 protein: ASSLWTSGDYEQY
J gene: TRBJ2-7
D gene: TRBD2
V gene: TRBV5-1

CDR3 protein: ATRGTSQRGNEQF
J gene: TRBJ2-1
D gene: TRBD1
V gene: TRBV19

CDR3 protein: ASSLITRASGNTDTQY
J gene: TRBJ2-3
D gene: TRBD2
V gene: TRBV7-9

CDR3 protein: ASSKGLAGSSYNEQF
J gene: TRBJ2-1
D gene: TRBD2
V gene: TRBV5-4

CDR3 protein: ASSLGQRGETQY
J gene: TRBJ2-5
D gene: NA
V gene: TRBV5-8

CDR3 protein: AWSWGDSSYEQY
J gene: TRBJ2-7
D gene: NA
V gene: TRBV30

CDR3 protein: ASSGQGGGETQY
J gene: TRBJ2-5
D gene: TRBD1
V gene: TRBV9

CDR3 protein: ASTQGGAYEQY
J gene: NA
D gene: NA
V gene: TRBV28

CDR3 protein: ASSMGQALYEQY
J gene: TRBJ2-7
D gene: TRBD1
V gene: TRBV28

CDR3 protein: ASSPRVAGTYNEQF
J gene: TRBJ2-1
D gene: TRBD2
V gene: TRBV27

CDR3 protein: ASSPWRGAGNSPLH
J gene: TRBJ1-6
D gene: NA
V gene: TRBV7-2

CDR3 protein: ASSMSQGVGNEQF
J gene: TRBJ2-1
D gene: TRBD1
V gene: TRBV19

CDR3 protein: ASSSGTGYLGSEAF
J gene: TRBJ1-1
D gene: TRBD1
V gene: TRBV28

CDR3 protein: ASSPPWGGLRQETQY
J gene: TRBJ2-5
D gene: TRBD2
V gene: TRBV18

CDR3 protein: ASSYSSQQGTQY
J gene: TRBJ2-5
D gene: NA
V gene: TRBV6-6

CDR3 protein: ASSLVGPYNEQF
J gene: TRBJ2-1
D gene: NA
V gene: TRBV5-4

CDR3 protein: AWSGQGNHEQY
J gene: TRBJ2-7
D gene: TRBD1
V gene: TRBV30

CDR3 protein: ASSSPATSGGMGTQY
J gene: TRBJ2-5
D gene: TRBD2
V gene: TRBV7-2

CDR3 protein: ASSLGGDPGTDTQY
J gene: TRBJ2-3
D gene: NA
V gene: TRBV11-3

CDR3 protein: ASSGRSYEQY
J gene: TRBJ2-7
D gene: TRBD2
V gene: TRBV19

CDR3 protein: AISELTGAHYGYT
J gene: TRBJ1-2
D gene: TRBD1
V gene: TRBV10-3

CDR3 protein: ASSLVSGTLISAQDTQY
J gene: TRBJ2-3
D gene: NA
V gene: TRBV7-9

CDR3 protein: ASRRGGNTGELF
J gene: TRBJ2-2
D gene: NA
V gene: TRBV28

CDR3 protein: ASSLGQRGNTIY
J gene: TRBJ1-3
D gene: NA
V gene: TRBV5-6

CDR3 protein: ASKRREWGGELF
J gene: TRBJ2-2
D gene: NA
V gene: TRBV19

CDR3 protein: ASSVSTGEREQF
J gene: TRBJ2-1
D gene: NA
V gene: TRBV9

CDR3 protein: ASSPSLYRVMNTEAF
J gene: TRBJ1-1
D gene: NA
V gene: TRBV11-2

CDR3 protein: ASSLATEGLEQY
J gene: TRBJ2-7
D gene: NA
V gene: TRBV5-1